Presented here are 8 T cell receptor beta chains from one specimen sequenced in a study of blood T cell repertoires in COVID-19 (dated by TCRdb to 2018 to 2020). The library was made by the immunoSEQ multiplex PCR assay. Not all clones reach the TCRdb copy of this immuneACCESS table, which keeps in-frame sequences only. Checked studies attribute under half of the gap to unresolved V genes and leave the rest unexplained. This sample has 200,000 to 250,000 clones in its table, and 86% of those were observed once. The leading ten clones occupy more than 2% of the sample. The sample was PBMCs or T cells enriched from blood (not recorded which). Source of these receptors: a woman aged 50 to 65 who had recovered from COVID-19.

The CDR3 sequence is CASNGNRELRNTEAFF. CDR3 bases: TGTGCCAGTAACGGTAACAGGGAATTGCGGAACACTGAAGCTTTCTTT. The rearrangement joins TRBV11-3 to TRBJ1-1, with a tentative D call TRBD1 (6 bases). Germline CDR1 and CDR2: SGHNT and YENEEA. The CDR3 is 16 residues long. Trimming pared 9 bases from V and 1 base from J, leaving 21 bases between.

Only one count was recorded for this clone. V gene TRBV7-9 combines with J gene TRBJ2-7, with 10 bases lining up with TRBD1. Germline V gene sequence: CDR1 SEHNR, CDR2 FQNEAQ (reference sequence). J was trimmed by 3 bases and V by 5 bases; bases with no gene match: 7. CDR3 size: 15 residues. The chain's CDR3 is CASSQPGQGSYEQYF. In DNA form, the CDR3 reads TGTGCCAGCAGCCAACCGGGACAGGGGAGCTACGAGCAGTACTTC.

This clone was detected only a few times. The rearrangement links TRBV5-1 to TRBJ1-3, with 11 nucleotides matching TRBD1. V gave up 0 bases and J gave up 7 bases; unmatched junction bases: 9. Germline lookup yields CDR1 SGHRS and CDR2 YFSETQ. The CDR3 consists of 17 residues. The CDR3 reads CASSLGYGTGGRNTIYF. In DNA form, the CDR3 reads TGCGCCAGCAGCTTGGGCTACGGGACAGGGGGACGGAACACCATATATTTT.

In this sample, this clone turned up a few times. This sequence joins TRBV10-1 and TRBJ2-7, with a weak D call TRBD1 (6 bases). The CDR3 is 12 residues long. Per the germline V gene, CDR1 is WNHNN and CDR2 is SYGVQD (reference sequence). V was cut by 6 bases and J by 10 bases, with 16 bases left in between. CDR3 coding DNA: TGCGCCAGCAGCGAAATTAGGGGGAGTCAGTACTTC. Residues: CASSEIRGSQYF.

The chain couples TRBV27 to TRBJ2-1; 7 bases are shared with TRBD2. Germline lookup yields CDR1 MNHEY and CDR2 SMNVEV (reference sequence). J lost 1 base, V lost 4 bases, and 4 bases had no gene match. This CDR3 spans 15 amino acids. DNA for the CDR3: TGTGCCAGCAGTTGGAGCGGGGAATCCTACAATGAGCAGTTCTTC. Its protein product is CASSWSGESYNEQFF.

The chain employs TRBV4-3 and TRBJ2-5; D may be TRBD2 (6 bases). The V end was cut by 0 bases, the J end by 2 bases, with 13 bases between. The CDR3 extends over 16 amino acids. Germline V gene lookup returns CDR1 LGHNA and CDR2 YSLEER. The chain's CDR3 is CASSQDRSGQQETQYF. The CDR3 DNA reads TGCGCCAGCAGCCAAGATAGGAGCGGGCAACAAGAGACCCAGTACTTC.

This CDR3 is CASSFRTSGTQETQYF. In DNA, the CDR3 is TGTGCCAGCAGTTTCCGGACTAGCGGGACACAAGAGACCCAGTACTTC. The rearrangement links TRBV27 to TRBJ2-5; 12 bases fit TRBD2. Germline V gives CDR1 MNHEY, CDR2 SMNVEV (reference sequence). The length of the CDR3 is 16 residues. The V segment lost 3 bases and the J segment 2 bases; nucleotides outside the gene matches: 4.

This clone was counted a single time. The chain combines TRBV12-3 or TRBV12-4 with TRBJ1-1; no reliable D call. CDR3 size: 13 residues. Deletions cut 3 bases from V and 0 bases from J, with 5 bases between. The CDR3 DNA reads as TGTGCCAGCAGTTTGGCCCTGAACACTGAAGCTTTCTTT. Its translation is CASSLALNTEAFF.